Following are 24 T cell receptor beta chains from one sample sequenced in a study of shared clonotypes between healthy human individuals. Clones were sequenced by immunoSEQ multiplex PCR, and TCRdb holds only the in-frame ones, with some missing. This sample has 2,100,000 or so clones, with around 95% found just once. Sequencing was performed on naive CD4+ T cells sorted from blood. Regarding subset: CD45RA+ positively selected. These receptors all stem from a man aged 18 to 29 in good health.

The gene calls are TRBV6-5 and TRBJ2-2; D perhaps matches TRBD2 (6 bases). Germline assignment: CDR1 MNHEY and CDR2 SVGAGI. There are 13 residues in the CDR3. V was pared by 8 bases and J by 6 bases, with 13 bases between. CDR3 sequence: CASRGSKPGELFF. The CDR3 region has the DNA TGTGCCAGCCGGGGGTCGAAGCCCGGGGAGCTGTTTTTT.

The chain links TRBV19 to TRBJ2-7; D not resolved. V was shortened by 3 bases and J by 0 bases, with 6 bases between the two germline ends. The CDR3 length is 13 residues. Germline loops: CDR1 LNHDA, CDR2 SQIVND (reference sequence). CDR3 amino acids: CASSMGISYEQYF. The CDR3 DNA reads as TGTGCCAGTAGTATGGGGATCTCCTACGAGCAGTACTTC.

Only one count was recorded for this clone. The rearrangement joins TRBV4-3 to TRBJ2-1; 10 positions agree with TRBD2. J lost 10 bases, V lost 1 base, and 7 bases had no gene match. The germline CDR1 and CDR2 sequences are LGHNA and YSLEER. The CDR3 is made up of 15 amino acids. CDR3 DNA: TGCGCCAGCAGCCAAGCCCCTAGCGGGAGCATGGAGCAGTTCTTC. Amino acids: CASSQAPSGSMEQFF.

V and J are TRBV25-1 and TRBJ2-5; D remains ambiguous. V dropped 2 bases and J dropped 5 bases, with 12 bases sitting between them. The CDR3 spans 14 residues. Germline lookup yields CDR1 MGHDK and CDR2 SYGVNS. This chain's CDR3 is CASSEAVVGETQYF. The DNA for the CDR3 is TGTGCCAGCAGTGAAGCGGTGGTTGGGGAGACCCAGTACTTC.

The chain uses TRBV4-1 and TRBJ1-1; possibly TRBD1 for D (6 bases). Germline V gene data show CDR1 as MGHRA and CDR2 as YSYEKL. CDR3 length: 15 amino acids. Deletions cut 2 bases from V and 7 bases from J, with 17 bases between. The CDR3 spells CASSQTGKRIIEAFF. CDR3 bases: TGCGCCAGCAGCCAAACAGGGAAGCGAATCATTGAAGCTTTCTTT.

With regard to this clone: The sample carries other DNA sequences with the same CDR3. The chain recombines TRBV7-2 with TRBJ2-7, with 9 bases lining up with TRBD2. Per the germline V gene, CDR1 is SGHTA and CDR2 is FQGNSA. The CDR3 is 15 amino acids. The junction had 2 bases not matched to a gene; V was cut back by 0 bases and J by 2 bases. Here the CDR3 reads CASSLAAGGTYEQYF. CDR3 DNA: TGTGCCAGCAGCTTAGCAGCGGGGGGAACCTACGAGCAGTACTTC.

V gene TRBV14 combines with J gene TRBJ2-7; no clear D gene. This CDR3 contains 15 residues. Deletions cut 6 bases from V and 3 bases from J, with 18 bases between. CDR1 and CDR2 from the germline V gene are SGHDN and FVKESK. CDR3 nucleotide sequence: TGTGCCAGCAGGGAGAGTGGACGGCTCTTCTACGAGCAGTACTTC. Amino acid sequence: CASRESGRLFYEQYF.

CDR3 bases: TGTGCCAGCAGTACTTCAGGGGGATCACCCCTCCACTTT. It translates to CASSTSGGSPLHF. This rearrangement joins TRBV9 to TRBJ1-6, with 7 positions matching TRBD1. In germline, CDR1 is SGDLS, CDR2 YYNGEE. V gave up 5 bases and J gave up 10 bases; unmatched junction bases: 6. The CDR3 extends over 13 amino acids.

The V call is TRBV28, the J call TRBJ1-4, with 7 bases matching TRBD1. V gave up 5 bases and J gave up 7 bases; unmatched junction bases: 10. The CDR3 has 15 residues. The germline CDR1 and CDR2 sequences are MDHEN and SYDVKM. For the CDR3, the DNA is TGTGCCAGCAGTCCCCTTACAGGGGCCGGTGAAAAACTGTTTTTT. It yields the protein CASSPLTGAGEKLFF.

The chain employs TRBV19 and TRBJ2-7; weak D call: TRBD2 (5 bases). Per germline, CDR1 LNHDA and CDR2 SQIVND (reference sequence). V shed 5 bases and J shed 0 bases, with 8 bases lying between them. The CDR3 totals 13 residues. The CDR3 nucleotides read TGTGCCAGTAGTCTCGAGGGCTCCTACGAGCAGTACTTC. Protein: CASSLEGSYEQYF.

The rearrangement joins TRBV30 to TRBJ2-7; no firm D call. The CDR3 spans 12 residues. Trimming took off 2 bases at V and 3 bases at J, with 8 bases between the two ends. Germline V lookup: CDR1 GTSNPN, CDR2 SVGIG (reference sequence). The CDR3 sequence: CAWSPTFYEQYF. The CDR3, as DNA: TGTGCCTGGAGTCCGACCTTCTACGAGCAGTACTTC.

The chain recombines TRBV14 with TRBJ1-6, with D unresolved. The V end was cut by 4 bases, the J end by 10 bases, with 14 bases between. Germline-derived CDR1 and CDR2 are SGHDN and FVKESK. There are 14 residues in the CDR3. The DNA for the CDR3 is TGTGCCAGCAGCCTTGCGGCAGAAGCCTCACCCCTCCACTTT. This codes for CASSLAAEASPLHF.

V and J are TRBV2 and TRBJ2-7, with D possibly being TRBD1 (6 bases). V was clipped by 6 bases and J by 0 bases, with 12 bases between them. The germline V gene encodes CDR1 SNHLY and CDR2 FYNNEI. The CDR3 sequence is 14 residues long. The CDR3 spells CASRIDRSSYEQYF. As DNA, the CDR3 is TGTGCCAGCAGGATAGACAGGTCCTCCTACGAGCAGTACTTC.

The chain links TRBV5-1 to TRBJ1-1; D call uncertain. With 5 bases removed from V and 0 bases from J, the gap between germline ends came to 14 bases. The CDR3 extends over 15 amino acids. Per germline, CDR1 SGHRS and CDR2 YFSETQ. The CDR3 region is CASSRRPSMNTEAFF. The CDR3 nucleotides read TGCGCCAGCAGTCGGCGGCCTTCTATGAACACTGAAGCTTTCTTT.

The chain uses TRBV7-2 and TRBJ2-7; tentative D call: TRBD2 (5 bases). Per the germline V gene, CDR1 is SGHTA and CDR2 is FQGNSA. This CDR3 comprises 12 residues. V was shortened by 5 bases and J by 3 bases, with 8 bases between the two germline ends. For the CDR3, the DNA is TGTGCCAGCAGCACCGACTACTACGAGCAGTACTTC. Its protein is CASSTDYYEQYF.

This rearrangement joins TRBV5-1 to TRBJ2-7; D gene unclear. CDR1 and CDR2 (germline): SGHRS, YFSETQ. V lost 6 bases and J lost 4, with 8 bases in between. This CDR3 spans 11 amino acids. CDR3 in amino acids: CASTSQYEQYF. The CDR3 DNA follows: TGCGCCAGCACTTCCCAGTACGAGCAGTACTTC.

The V call is TRBV30, the J call TRBJ1-3; D not certain. The ends were cut back, 2 bases at V and 0 bases at J, with 17 bases in the middle. The length of the CDR3 is 17 residues. The germline CDR1 and CDR2 sequences are GTSNPN and SVGIG (reference sequence). The CDR3 region has the DNA TGTGCCTGGAGTTCGCCCGGGTTGGGGATCTCTGGAAACACCATATATTTT. Translation: CAWSSPGLGISGNTIYF.

The chain combines TRBV9 with TRBJ1-5, with 8 bases lining up with TRBD1. Germline V gives CDR1 SGDLS, CDR2 YYNGEE. Trimming at V came to 0 bases and at J to 5 bases, leaving 1 base not matched to a gene. The CDR3 has 14 amino acids. DNA for the CDR3: TGTGCCAGCAGCGTAGTACAGGGGGATCAGCCCCAGCATTTT. Translating gives CASSVVQGDQPQHF.

This clone came up a few times. The chain couples TRBV11-2 to TRBJ2-3; D gene unclear. CDR1 and CDR2 from the germline V gene are SGHAT and FQNNGV. Trimming left V 0 bases short and J 1 base short, with 5 bases between. There are 14 residues in the CDR3. CDR3 region: CASSLDMGTDTQYF. CDR3 sequence (DNA): TGTGCCAGCAGCTTAGATATGGGCACAGATACGCAGTATTTT.

The chain links TRBV5-1 to TRBJ2-3, with TRBD2 matching over 10 bases. The V and J ends lost 8 bases and 0 bases, in that order; junction bases with no gene match: 3. The CDR3 sequence is 14 residues long. The germline CDR1 and CDR2 sequences are SGHRS and YFSETQ. CDR3 sequence: CASGLAASTDTQYF. DNA of the CDR3: TGCGCCAGTGGACTAGCGGCTAGCACAGATACGCAGTATTTT.

The V and J genes are TRBV7-2 and TRBJ2-7; 11 positions match TRBD2. This CDR3 region has 14 residues. The V gene end was trimmed by 8 bases and the J gene end by 1 base; junction bases not matched to a gene: 4. Germline V gene data show CDR1 as SGHTA and CDR2 as FQGNSA. CDR3 coding DNA: TGTGCCAGCGGGGGGACTAGCGGTTCCTACGAGCAGTACTTC. This encodes CASGGTSGSYEQYF.

This chain uses TRBV10-2 with TRBJ1-1, with 8 bases lining up with TRBD1. The CDR3 loop spans 13 amino acids. Germline CDR1 and CDR2: WSHSY and SAAADI. With V trimmed by 7 bases and J by 1 base, 2 bases remained unmatched. CDR3 bases: TGCGCCAGCATCGGACAGGGGAACACTGAAGCTTTCTTT. Translated, it gives CASIGQGNTEAFF.

The genes are TRBV6-5 and TRBJ2-7; 9 bases match TRBD2. CDR1 is MNHEY, CDR2 SVGAGI, per germline. The junction had 2 bases not matched to a gene; V was cut back by 6 bases and J by 2 bases. This CDR3 spans 13 amino acids. The DNA of the CDR3 is TGTGCCAGCAGGACTAGCGGTACCTACGAGCAGTACTTC. It is translated as CASRTSGTYEQYF.

This chain joins TRBV6-5 and TRBJ2-3; perhaps TRBD2 as D (5 bases). V lost 0 bases and J 5 bases, leaving 9 bases between the germline ends. Germline CDR1 MNHEY, CDR2 SVGAGI. The length of the CDR3 is 14 residues. The CDR3 loop reads CASSYSGLVDTQYF. CDR3 DNA: TGTGCCAGCAGTTACTCCGGACTGGTAGATACGCAGTATTTT.